This is a list of T cell receptor beta chains from one sample in a study of radiotherapy plus CTLA-4 blockade in lung cancer. The data were produced by immunoSEQ multiplex PCR, yet TCRdb's version contains in-frame clones alone and is incomplete. This table holds fewer than 35,000 clones, around 74% found once. Sequenced material: peripheral blood, taken from a patient treated with radiotherapy plus ipilimumab. These receptors all stem from a human donor with non-small cell lung cancer that progressed on radiotherapy plus ipilimumab. CDR3s include the opening cysteine and the closing phenylalanine or tryptophan. D genes are given only for firm matches. Not every row has a clone size; where given, it reads once, few, many or a size class.

d_call	clone_size	j_call	v_call	cdr3_nt	cdr3_aa
.	.	TRBJ2-7	TRBV15	TGTGCCACCAGCAGAGATAAGTGGGGTACGGACGAGCAGTACTTC	CATSRDKWGTDEQYF
TRBD2	.	TRBJ2-1	TRBV5-6	TGTGCCAGCAGCTTGGCCAGGCTAGCGGGGGAAAACAATGAGCAGTTCTTC	CASSLARLAGENNEQFF
.	.	TRBJ2-2	TRBV7-9	TGTGCCAGCACGAACAGGGACGGCACCGGGGAGCTGTTTTTT	CASTNRDGTGELFF
.	.	TRBJ2-7	TRBV29-1	TGCAGCGTTGAGATGGGCTTCGGGGACGAGCAGTACTTC	CSVEMGFGDEQYF
.	.	TRBJ1-2	TRBV18	TGTGCCAGCTCACCAAACGCGGGAAGGACCTATGGCTACACCTTC	CASSPNAGRTYGYTF
.	.	TRBJ1-4	TRBV10-2	TGCGCCAGCGGCGGGACGGTCTCTAATGAAAAACTGTTTTTT	CASGGTVSNEKLFF
.	.	TRBJ1-4	TRBV15	TGTGCCACCAGCAGAGATCCCTATGTCCAGGCTAAGGGTAATGAAAAACTGTTTTTT	CATSRDPYVQAKGNEKLFF
.	.	TRBJ1-1	TRBV28	TGTGCCAGCAGTTTGGGGATGGCGGGAACACCGTTCCCAACTGAAGCTTTCTTT	CASSLGMAGTPFPTEAFF
TRBD2	once	TRBJ2-1	TRBV4-1	TGCGCCAGCAGCCTCTGGGGGGGAGCCTCCTACAATGAGCAGTTCTTC	CASSLWGGASYNEQFF
.	once	TRBJ2-6	TRBV19	TGTGCCAGTAGTTCGGTATCTGGGGCCAACGTCCTGACTTTC	CASSSVSGANVLTF
.	.	TRBJ1-1	TRBV5-1	TGCGCCAGCAGCCCTGGGGCGGGGAGGAACACTGAAGCTTTCTTT	CASSPGAGRNTEAFF
.	.	TRBJ2-3	TRBV7-2	TGTGCCAGCAGCTTAGCTGGCCAGGGTGGGTCAGGGCAGTATTTT	CASSLAGQGGSGQYF
TRBD1	.	TRBJ1-1	TRBV6-5	TGTGCCAGCAGTTTGACAGGGGACCAATACACTGAAGCTTTCTTT	CASSLTGDQYTEAFF
TRBD2	.	TRBJ2-1	TRBV6-7	TGTGCCAGCAGTTCAGCTAGCGGGAGAGAGGTCAATGAGCAGTTCTTC	CASSSASGREVNEQFF
TRBD1	few	TRBJ2-1	TRBV6-5	TGTGCCAGCAGTAGCAGACAGGGGGCTTTCAATGAGCAGTTCTTC	CASSSRQGAFNEQFF
.	.	TRBJ2-3	TRBV30	TGTGCCTGGAGTGTTAGGAGCACAGATACGCAGTATTTT	CAWSVRSTDTQYF
.	.	TRBJ1-1	TRBV5-1	TGCGCCAGCAGCCCCGAGGGAAATCCGAACACTGAAGCTTTCTTT	CASSPEGNPNTEAFF
TRBD1	.	TRBJ1-1	TRBV7-6	TGTGCCAGCAGCCTATCAGGGGGTTACACTGAAGCTTTCTTT	CASSLSGGYTEAFF
TRBD1	.	TRBJ1-5	TRBV6-1	TGTGCCAGCAGCTCGGGACAGGGACGCCAGCCCCAGCATTTT	CASSSGQGRQPQHF
TRBD2	.	TRBJ2-5	TRBV7-3	TGTGCCAGCAGCCCCCTGGGAGGGTCCCAAGAGACCCAGTACTTC	CASSPLGGSQETQYF
TRBD1	once	TRBJ1-1	TRBV18	TGTGCCAGCTCCCCAGGGGGGAACACTGAAGCTTTCTTT	CASSPGGNTEAFF
.	few	TRBJ2-3	TRBV27	TGTGCCAGCAGTTTGTCGGTTAGCACAGATACGCAGTATTTT	CASSLSVSTDTQYF
TRBD1	.	TRBJ1-1	TRBV5-8	TGTGCCAGCAGTTCCGTCCGACAGGGAGGGGTCACTGAAGCTTTCTTT	CASSSVRQGGVTEAFF
TRBD2	.	TRBJ2-3	TRBV2	TGTGCCAGCAGGGGGGGGGTGACCACAGATACGCAGTATTTT	CASRGGVTTDTQYF
TRBD2	.	TRBJ2-1	TRBV29-1	TGCAGCGTTGAAAGGGGGGTAGCGGGAGGTAATGAGCAGTTCTTC	CSVERGVAGGNEQFF
TRBD1	once	TRBJ2-3	TRBV30	TGTGCCTGGAGTGGGACAGGGGCGCGAGGTGAAGATACGCAGTATTTT	CAWSGTGARGEDTQYF
.	few	TRBJ2-1	TRBV7-2	TGTGCCAGCAGCCGTGCGCTTAATGAGCAGTTCTTC	CASSRALNEQFF
.	.	TRBJ2-6	TRBV6-1	TGTGCCAGCAGTGGGGACCCAAGTCCTGGGGCCAACGTCCTGACTTTC	CASSGDPSPGANVLTF
TRBD1	.	TRBJ2-7	TRBV27	TGTGCCAGCAGTTGGACAGGGGGTGGGGGCTACGAGCAGTACTTC	CASSWTGGGGYEQYF
.	.	TRBJ1-5	TRBV6-1	TGTGCCAGCATTGACAGGTTTAGCAATCAGCCCCAGCATTTT	CASIDRFSNQPQHF
TRBD2	.	TRBJ2-7	TRBV28	TGTGCCAGCAGTTCTAGGGTCCGGCTAGCGGAGTACGAGCAGTACTTC	CASSSRVRLAEYEQYF
.	once	TRBJ2-1	TRBV28	TGTGCCAGCAGTACGGACGTTAACAATGAGCAGTTCTTC	CASSTDVNNEQFF
TRBD1	few	TRBJ1-3	TRBV7-2	TGTGCCAGCAGCTCGGGACAGGGAAACACCATATATTTT	CASSSGQGNTIYF
.	.	TRBJ1-5	TRBV19	TGTGCCAGTACGGCCCCCGAGGGCAATCAGCCCCAGCATTTT	CASTAPEGNQPQHF
.	.	TRBJ2-7	TRBV5-1	TGCGCCAGCAGCCCCCCCAGCCTGAGCTCCTACGAGCAGTACTTC	CASSPPSLSSYEQYF
.	.	TRBJ1-1	TRBV7-8	TGTGCCAGCAGCCCAGGGATATTAAACACTGAAGCTTTCTTT	CASSPGILNTEAFF
TRBD2	.	TRBJ2-7	TRBV19	TGTGCCAGTAGTAAGGCTAGCGGGTTCTACGAGCAGTACTTC	CASSKASGFYEQYF
TRBD2	.	TRBJ2-7	TRBV28	TGTGCCAGCAGCACCCCCGGTGGAGGGAGGGCCTCCTACGAGCAGTACTTC	CASSTPGGGRASYEQYF
TRBD1	.	TRBJ2-5	TRBV5-6	TGTGCCAGCAGCCAGACAGGGGGCGGGGGGCAAGAGACCCAGTACTTC	CASSQTGGGGQETQYF
.	.	TRBJ2-2	TRBV19	TGTGCCAGTAGTAGCCCCACAGTCACCGGGGAGCTGTTTTTT	CASSSPTVTGELFF
.	.	TRBJ1-1	TRBV7-9	TGTGCCAGCAGCTCGTACAGGGATGAGAGCACTGAAGCTTTCTTT	CASSSYRDESTEAFF
.	.	TRBJ1-4	TRBV2	TGTGCCAGCAGGCCACAGACTGCAACTAATGAAAAACTGTTTTTT	CASRPQTATNEKLFF
.	.	TRBJ1-4	TRBV5-1	TGCGCCAGCAGCTTGGAGGGGTTCCATGAAAAACTGTTTTTT	CASSLEGFHEKLFF
.	.	TRBJ2-5	TRBV27	TGTGCCAGCAGTTTATCGTCCATCCGAGAGACCCAGTACTTC	CASSLSSIRETQYF
.	.	TRBJ2-7	TRBV27	TGTGCCAGCAGTTCACAGGGCTACGAGCAGTACTTC	CASSSQGYEQYF
TRBD2	few	TRBJ2-1	TRBV9	TGTGCCAGCAGCGTAGCGGGACTAGCGGGGGGGTACTACAATGAGCAGTTCTTC	CASSVAGLAGGYYNEQFF
.	.	TRBJ2-5	TRBV7-6	TGTGCCAGCAGCCCACTCCTCAGGGGCGGAGAGACCCAGTACTTC	CASSPLLRGGETQYF
.	.	TRBJ1-1	TRBV28	TGTGCCAGCAGTTTTCGGTCTAACACTGAAGCTTTCTTT	CASSFRSNTEAFF
.	.	TRBJ1-1	TRBV4-3	TGCGCCAGCAGCCAAGGGGGGATCCTTGAAGCTTTCTTT	CASSQGGILEAFF